The 22 T cell receptor beta chains given below trace back to one sample, sequenced in a study of blood T cell repertoires in COVID-19. The protocol was immunoSEQ multiplex PCR, while the TCRdb copy is restricted to in-frame clones and leaves out a portion. This sample has some 140,000 clones, with roughly 83% found just once. The material sequenced was peripheral blood. The receptor source for this set is a woman aged 60-75 years with COVID-19, enrolled during active disease.

The chain uses TRBV18 and TRBJ1-2; D is ambiguous. Trimming took 3 bases from V and 0 from J, leaving 11 bases between them. Germline V gene sequence: CDR1 KGHSH, CDR2 LQKENI. This CDR3 has 15 amino acids. For the CDR3, the DNA is TGTGCCAGCTCACCGATCAGGATCTCTAACTATGGCTACACCTTC. Translation: CASSPIRISNYGYTF.

The chain carries TRBV9 and TRBJ1-3; tentative D call: TRBD1 (5 bases). Germline lookup yields CDR1 SGDLS and CDR2 YYNGEE. The V end was cut by 4 bases, the J end by 0 bases, with 14 bases between. This CDR3 is built from 16 residues. CDR3 region: CASSRLDTHSGNTIYF. The CDR3 DNA is TGTGCCAGCAGCCGCCTGGACACTCACTCTGGAAACACCATATATTTT.

This clone was counted only a few times. CDR3 in DNA: TGTGCCAGCAGCTCCGACCCAACAGGGAGCACTGAAGCTTTCTTT. Its protein product is CASSSDPTGSTEAFF. The chain employs TRBV5-4 and TRBJ1-1, with D maybe TRBD1 (6 bases). The germline V gene has CDR1 SGHNT and CDR2 YYREEE (reference sequence). V was cut by 3 bases and J by 4 bases, with 16 bases left in between. This CDR3 contains 15 residues.

The chain has TRBV28 and TRBJ1-6, with 7 nucleotides matching TRBD1. Germline assignment: CDR1 MDHEN and CDR2 SYDVKM. This CDR3 spans 13 amino acids. V trimming: 8 bases; J trimming: 8 bases; junction bases outside the gene matches: 6. CDR3 DNA: TGTGCCAGCTGTTCAGGGGGGTATTCACCCCTCCACTTT. As protein: CASCSGGYSPLHF.

This clone was seen just once. The V and J genes are TRBV15 and TRBJ1-2; 11 nucleotides agree with TRBD1. V dropped 4 bases and J dropped 7; count of bases not matched to a gene: 8. Germline V gives CDR1 LNHNV, CDR2 YYDKDF (reference sequence). This CDR3 is 15 amino acids long. CDR3 nucleotides: TGTGCCACCAGCATCCTGGGACAGGGGGGAGGTGGCTACACCTTC. It is translated as CATSILGQGGGGYTF.

This chain connects TRBV18 to TRBJ2-7; 7 nucleotides match TRBD1. Trimming took 3 bases from V and 4 from J; bases not matched to a gene: 12. In germline, CDR1 is KGHSH, CDR2 LQKENI. This CDR3 region has 16 residues. CDR3 region: CASSPKTDRANYEQYF. Here the CDR3 DNA reads TGTGCCAGCTCACCGAAGACCGACAGGGCAAATTACGAGCAGTACTTC.

The CDR3 region is CASSLTQTTEAFF. In nucleotides, the CDR3 is TGTGCCAGCAGCTTAACACAGACCACTGAAGCTTTCTTT. This chain links TRBV7-3 with TRBJ1-1, with no clear D. The germline gives CDR1 SGHTA, CDR2 FQGTGA. The length of the CDR3 is 13 residues. V was pared by 0 bases and J by 4 bases, with 6 bases between.

The genes are TRBV25-1 and TRBJ1-6; TRBD1 is a possible D gene (6 bases). This CDR3 contains 15 residues. Germline values: CDR1 MGHDK, CDR2 SYGVNS. The V end lost 6 bases, the J end lost 7 bases, and 16 bases lay between the germline ends. CDR3 region: CASRARDTSNSPLHF. CDR3 coding DNA: TGTGCCAGCAGGGCCCGGGACACCTCCAATTCACCCCTCCACTTT.

This chain joins TRBV7-8 and TRBJ1-6, with 10 bases identical to TRBD1. The germline V gene encodes CDR1 SGHVS and CDR2 FQNEAQ. The CDR3 has 18 residues. V gave up 3 bases and J gave up 9 bases; unmatched junction bases: 14. Here the CDR3 reads CASSFARVGTGVSSPLHF. For the CDR3, the DNA is TGTGCCAGCAGCTTTGCCCGGGTGGGGACAGGGGTGAGTTCACCCCTCCACTTT.

This clone was counted only a few times. The V gene is TRBV7-2, the J gene TRBJ1-5; TRBD1 is a possible D gene (6 bases). There are 14 residues in the CDR3. Germline assignment: CDR1 SGHTA and CDR2 FQGNSA. Deletions cut 3 bases from V and 6 bases from J, with 12 bases between. The CDR3 reads CASSLQGSGQPQHF. For the CDR3, the DNA is TGTGCCAGCAGCTTGCAGGGGAGCGGTCAGCCCCAGCATTTT.

The V and J genes are TRBV5-1 and TRBJ2-2; D is ambiguous. Germline loops: CDR1 SGHRS, CDR2 YFSETQ. The CDR3 has 13 residues. Trimming stripped 2 bases from V and 5 bases from J, with 7 bases between. The CDR3 sequence: CASSFATTGELFF. CDR3 DNA: TGCGCCAGCAGCTTTGCAACAACCGGGGAGCTGTTTTTT.

The chain is built from TRBV14 and TRBJ2-3; 7 nucleotides line up with TRBD2. The CDR3 consists of 17 residues. The V gene end was trimmed by 1 base and the J gene end by 5 bases; junction bases not matched to a gene: 12. The germline V gene has CDR1 SGHDN and CDR2 FVKESK. The CDR3 nucleotides are TGTGCCAGCAGCCAAGGCCTCAGGCCCTCGGGAGGAGATACGCAGTATTTT. Encoded protein: CASSQGLRPSGGDTQYF.

The rearrangement links TRBV18 to TRBJ1-4, with 9 bases matching TRBD1. V lost 4 bases and J lost 7; bases outside the gene matches: 4. This CDR3 is built from 14 residues. Per germline, CDR1 KGHSH and CDR2 LQKENI. The CDR3 DNA follows: TGTGCCAGCTCACTGGGACAGGGAGTTGAAAAACTGTTTTTT. Its protein product is CASSLGQGVEKLFF.

The chain recombines TRBV6-5 with TRBJ1-1; D is unclear. This CDR3 has 12 amino acids. Between the trimmed V and J ends, which lost 2 bases and 5 bases, there was a span of 6 bases. Per the germline V gene, CDR1 is MNHEY and CDR2 is SVGAGI. This CDR3 reads CASSYRSTEAFF. The CDR3, as DNA: TGTGCCAGCAGTTACAGGAGTACTGAAGCTTTCTTT.

The chain is built from TRBV5-1 and TRBJ2-5; tentative D call: TRBD2 (6 bases). CDR1 SGHRS and CDR2 YFSETQ come from the germline V gene. Trimming cost V 4 bases and J 1 base, with 8 bases left between them. The CDR3 spans 13 residues. The CDR3 coding sequence is TGCGCCAGCAGCCCCGGGAGCCAAGAGACCCAGTACTTC. Its protein product is CASSPGSQETQYF.

The V and J genes are TRBV5-6 and TRBJ1-2; no firm D call. The CDR3 is 12 amino acids. The V end lost 4 bases, the J end lost 7 bases, and 11 bases lay between the germline ends. Germline V lookup: CDR1 SGHDT, CDR2 YYEEEE. The CDR3 here is CASSPQTLGYTF. The CDR3 bases are TGTGCCAGCAGCCCTCAGACTCTTGGCTACACCTTC.

The chain links TRBV5-1 to TRBJ2-2; tentatively, D is TRBD1 (5 bases). The CDR3 runs to 16 residues. Germline loops: CDR1 SGHRS, CDR2 YFSETQ. V lost 1 base to trimming and J lost 7 bases, with 17 bases between them. CDR3 sequence: CASSLSAGKSNGELFF. The CDR3 coding sequence is TGCGCCAGCAGCTTGTCGGCAGGGAAGAGTAACGGGGAGCTGTTTTTT.

This clone was detected once. The rearrangement uses TRBV6-1 and TRBJ2-1, with 11 bases lining up with TRBD1. CDR1 and CDR2 (germline): MNHNS, SASEGT. The CDR3 is made up of 16 amino acids. V lost 1 base, J lost 5 bases, and 4 bases stayed unmatched. The CDR3 sequence: CASSEGTGGWDNEQFF. CDR3 DNA sequence: TGTGCCAGCAGTGAAGGGACAGGGGGCTGGGACAATGAGCAGTTCTTC.

This chain connects TRBV19 to TRBJ2-7; D gene uncertain. V was pared by 0 bases and J by 3 bases, with 6 bases between. Looked up from germline, CDR1 is LNHDA and CDR2 is SQIVND (reference sequence). The CDR3 is 13 amino acids. The CDR3 coding sequence is TGTGCCAGTAGTATAGATGGCAGCTACGAGCAGTACTTC. Translating gives CASSIDGSYEQYF.

The gene calls are TRBV18 and TRBJ2-1, with D perhaps matching TRBD1 (6 bases). Germline V CDR1 and CDR2: KGHSH, LQKENI. V was shortened by 3 bases and J by 0 bases, with 15 bases between the two germline ends. The CDR3 length is 17 residues. The CDR3 DNA reads as TGTGCCAGCTCACCGGACAGTCTTCCGAGCTCCTACAATGAGCAGTTCTTC. Its protein product is CASSPDSLPSSYNEQFF.

The J gene is TRBJ1-3, the V gene TRBV7-8, with D perhaps matching TRBD1 (5 bases). Trimming pared 7 bases from V and 8 bases from J, leaving 18 bases between. The CDR3 contains 14 residues. Germline CDR1 is SGHVS and CDR2 is FQNEAQ. Here the CDR3 DNA reads TGTGCCAGCACTTTAGTTTGGAGGGGCGACACCATATATTTT. Its translation: CASTLVWRGDTIYF.

The genes are TRBV5-4 and TRBJ2-1; no reliable D call. In germline, CDR1 is SGHNT, CDR2 YYREEE (reference sequence). There are 15 residues in the CDR3. The germline V and J ends were trimmed by 0 bases and 0 bases, with 7 bases remaining between them. The CDR3 nucleotides are TGTGCCAGCAGCTTGGACCCGAGCTCCTACAATGAGCAGTTCTTC. It specifies CASSLDPSSYNEQFF. Supplemented by reference TRBV5-4 and TRBJ2-1, the full variable domain reads ETGVTQSPTHLIKTRGQQVTLRCSSQSGHNTVSWYQQALGQGPQFIFQYYREEENGRGNFPPRFSGLQFPNYSSELNVNALELDDSALYLCASSLDPSSYNEQFFGPGTRLTVL.